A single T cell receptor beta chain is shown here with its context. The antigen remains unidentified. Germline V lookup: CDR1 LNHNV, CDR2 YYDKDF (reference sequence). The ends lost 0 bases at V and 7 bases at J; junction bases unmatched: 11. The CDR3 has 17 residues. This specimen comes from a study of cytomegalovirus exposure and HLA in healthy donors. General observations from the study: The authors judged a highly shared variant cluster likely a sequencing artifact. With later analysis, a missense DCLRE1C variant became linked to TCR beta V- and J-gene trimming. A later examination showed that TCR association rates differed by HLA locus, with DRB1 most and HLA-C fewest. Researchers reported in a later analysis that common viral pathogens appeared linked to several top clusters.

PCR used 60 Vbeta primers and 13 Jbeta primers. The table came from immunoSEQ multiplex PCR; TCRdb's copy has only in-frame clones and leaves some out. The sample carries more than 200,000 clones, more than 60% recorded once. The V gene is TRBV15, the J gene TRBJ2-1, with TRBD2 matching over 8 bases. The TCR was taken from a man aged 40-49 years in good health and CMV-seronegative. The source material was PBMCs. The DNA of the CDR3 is TGTGCCACCAGCAGAGATGGAGCGGGAGCCTTTAGGAATGAGCAGTTCTTC. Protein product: CATSRDGAGAFRNEQFF.